These 9 T cell receptor beta chains share one sample of origin, sequenced in a study of beta chain features in type 1 diabetes. Study-wide points: In every one of the four CD4+ subsets, TCRB CDR3s were moderately but significantly shorter in Type 1 diabetes patients.

Antigens for these TCRs are unknown. Reverse transcribing all isolated RNA meant expressed TCRB transcripts were sequenced. Only in-frame clones appear in the TCRdb table, and some are missing; sequencing was by immunoSEQ multiplex PCR. Among over 150,000 clones listed, about a tenth were seen once. Sequenced input: central memory CD4+ T cells from blood. These receptors came from a man under 40 with type 1 diabetes.

This clone was counted only a few times. This chain uses TRBV18 with TRBJ1-2, with 7 bases identical to TRBD1. The ends lost 5 bases at V and 4 bases at J; junction bases unmatched: 4. This CDR3 contains 13 residues. Germline-derived CDR1 and CDR2 are KGHSH and LQKENI. As DNA, the CDR3 is TGTGCCAGCTCAGAGACAGGGATCTATGGCTACACCTTC. Protein: CASSETGIYGYTF.

The V and J genes are TRBV6-5 and TRBJ2-7; D is perhaps TRBD2 (5 bases). Germline CDR1 reads MNHEY; CDR2 reads SVGAGI. This CDR3 is built from 13 residues. Between the trimmed V and J ends, which lost 5 bases and 4 bases, there was a span of 12 bases. CDR3 sequence: CASSRGAVYEQYF. CDR3 DNA sequence: TGTGCCAGCAGTCGGGGAGCGGTTTACGAGCAGTACTTC.

This clone was counted ten times or more. V is TRBV15 and J is TRBJ2-1; possible D gene TRBD1, 5 bases. The V end lost 5 bases, the J end lost 7 bases, and 18 bases lay between the germline ends. Germline CDR1 reads LNHNV; CDR2 reads YYDKDF (reference sequence). CDR3 size: 15 residues. This CDR3 reads CATSQGRNGRNEQFF. For the CDR3, the DNA is TGTGCCACCAGCCAGGGCAGAAACGGGCGGAATGAGCAGTTCTTC.

This clone was found a few times. This chain connects TRBV5-4 to TRBJ2-5, with D perhaps TRBD2 (5 bases). V was shortened by 4 bases and J by 1 base, with 14 bases between the two germline ends. The CDR3 has 15 residues. The germline gives CDR1 SGHNT, CDR2 YYREEE (reference sequence). CDR3 in DNA: TGTGCCAGCAGCAGTGACGGTGGGAGCCAAGAGACCCAGTACTTC. The encoded protein is CASSSDGGSQETQYF.

This rearrangement joins TRBV7-2 to TRBJ2-1, with a possible D match to TRBD2 (5 bases). Germline-derived CDR1 and CDR2 are SGHTA and FQGNSA. V was trimmed by 2 bases and J by 7 bases, leaving 12 bases between them. There are 14 residues in the CDR3. CDR3 amino acids: CASSLWTGLNEQFF. The CDR3 DNA sequence: TGTGCCAGCAGCTTATGGACTGGTCTTAATGAGCAGTTCTTC.

The sample holds a few counts of this clone. This chain uses TRBV4-1 with TRBJ2-5; TRBD2 matches at 11 bases. The V gene's germline CDR1 is MGHRA and CDR2 YSYEKL. The V gene end was trimmed by 4 bases and the J gene end by 3 bases; junction bases not matched to a gene: 4. The CDR3 has 15 residues. As DNA, the CDR3 is TGCGCCAGCAGCCGGGGGGGACTAGCGGAAGAGACCCAGTACTTC. This translates into CASSRGGLAEETQYF.

This clone was recorded a few times. The chain employs TRBV7-3 and TRBJ2-1; TRBD1 is a possible D gene (6 bases). CDR3 length equals 14 residues. V lost 5 bases and J lost 6, with 14 bases in between. Germline CDR1 and CDR2: SGHTA and FQGTGA. The CDR3 DNA is TGTGCCAGCAGCCCTGGACAGTTCGCCAATGAGCAGTTCTTC. It codes for CASSPGQFANEQFF.

This clone has more than one count but fewer than ten. This chain joins TRBV6-5 and TRBJ2-1; 8 nucleotides line up with TRBD1. J was trimmed by 8 bases and V by 0 bases; bases with no gene match: 9. Germline CDR1 and CDR2: MNHEY and SVGAGI. This CDR3 spans 16 amino acids. The CDR3 region is CASSYSGQAILDEQFF. The CDR3 nucleotides read TGTGCCAGCAGTTACTCGGGACAGGCGATTTTAGATGAGCAGTTCTTC.

This clone has just a few counts. The chain couples TRBV28 to TRBJ2-7; 7 positions agree with TRBD2. V lost 3 bases, J lost 3 bases, and 14 bases stayed unmatched. From germline, CDR1 is MDHEN and CDR2 SYDVKM. The CDR3 length is 17 residues. The CDR3 DNA reads as TGTGCCAGCAGTTTGGGCCCCGGGGAGGGCTCCTACTACGAGCAGTACTTC. Translation gives CASSLGPGEGSYYEQYF. The full variable domain, its missing parts supplied by reference TRBV28 and TRBJ2-7, is DVKVTQSSRYLVKRTGEKVFLECVQDMDHENMFWYRQDPGLGLRLIYFSYDVKMKEKGDIPEGYSVSREKKERFSLILESASTNQTSMYLCASSLGPGEGSYYEQYFGPGTRLTVT.